This is a list of T cell receptor beta chains from one sample in a study of T-cell memory formation after mild COVID-19. One entry per CDR3 protein, called by TCRdb with MiXCR from the 5' RACE reads. The repertoire has about 130,000 distinct CDR3 sequences, about 6% of them found once; the top ten carry around 2%. Material: PBMCs or a T cell subset sorted from them (not recorded which). These receptors came from an adult woman who had mild COVID-19 (a few samples of this study predate the infection). Cell type and time point are not known. The CDR3 runs from the conserved cysteine through the conserved F or W. A D gene is named only where the DNA matches it firmly. The listing skips clone size in some rows; elsewhere it reads once, few, many or a size class.

DNA: TGTGCCAGCAGCCCGGGACAGGGGCCAGATACGCAGTATTTT
CDR3: CASSPGQGPDTQYF
size: many
J: TRBJ2-3
D: TRBD1
V: TRBV7-7

DNA: TGCAGCGTTGCAGGGGGGGAGACCCAGTACTTC
CDR3: CSVAGGETQYF
size: many
J: TRBJ2-5
D: NA
V: TRBV29-1

DNA: TGTGCCAGTAGTCCCCCCGGGACAGGGTGGAATGAGCAGTTCTTC
CDR3: CASSPPGTGWNEQFF
size: NA
J: TRBJ2-1
D: TRBD1
V: TRBV19

DNA: TGTGCCAGCAGTTTTGGATCTAGCGGCTACGAGCAGTACTTC
CDR3: CASSFGSSGYEQYF
size: many
J: TRBJ2-7
D: TRBD2
V: TRBV12-3/TRBV12-4

DNA: TGTGCCAGCACCTCGAGGGGCCCTAACTATGGCTACACCTTC
CDR3: CASTSRGPNYGYTF
size: few
J: TRBJ1-2
D: NA
V: TRBV3-1

DNA: TGTGCCAGCAGCGCAGGCACTAACTCCTACGAGCAGTACTTC
CDR3: CASSAGTNSYEQYF
size: NA
J: TRBJ2-7
D: NA
V: TRBV3-1

DNA: TGTGCCAGCAGCTTGTGGGGGACCTACGAGCAGTACTTC
CDR3: CASSLWGTYEQYF
size: few
J: TRBJ2-7
D: NA
V: TRBV5-6

DNA: TGTGCCACCGGGCGGCAGGGGAACACTGAAGCTTTCTTT
CDR3: CATGRQGNTEAFF
size: many
J: TRBJ1-1
D: NA
V: TRBV12-3/TRBV12-4

DNA: TGCGCCAGCAGCTTCCAGGGTGATTCACCCCTCCACTTT
CDR3: CASSFQGDSPLHF
size: few
J: TRBJ1-6
D: NA
V: TRBV5-1

DNA: TGCAGCGTTGAATTTGGTCAGGCAGCGCAGTATTTT
CDR3: CSVEFGQAAQYF
size: few
J: TRBJ2-3
D: NA
V: TRBV29-1

DNA: TGTGCCAGCAGCCGAGGGACAGGCCGCCAAGAGACCCAGTACTTC
CDR3: CASSRGTGRQETQYF
size: NA
J: TRBJ2-5
D: TRBD1
V: TRBV16

DNA: TGCGCCAGCAGCTTGGTACAGGGAACTGAAGCTTTCTTT
CDR3: CASSLVQGTEAFF
size: many
J: TRBJ1-1
D: NA
V: TRBV5-1

DNA: TGTGCCAGCAGCTTTCGGTACGAGCAGTACTTC
CDR3: CASSFRYEQYF
size: few
J: TRBJ2-7
D: NA
V: TRBV11-2

DNA: TGTGCCAGCAGCCAGAGGGGGTATGGCTACACCTTC
CDR3: CASSQRGYGYTF
size: NA
J: TRBJ1-2
D: NA
V: TRBV14

DNA: TGTGCCAGCAGCCTGCCGGGACAGGGTGGAAACACCATATATTTT
CDR3: CASSLPGQGGNTIYF
size: many
J: TRBJ1-3
D: TRBD1
V: TRBV4-2

DNA: TGCGCCAGCAGCCAAGTCCCCGACAGGGCCTACAATGAGCAGTTCTTC
CDR3: CASSQVPDRAYNEQFF
size: few
J: TRBJ2-1
D: TRBD1
V: TRBV4-1

DNA: TGTGCCAGCAGCTTAACCCCCGCCGGCGAGCAGTACTTC
CDR3: CASSLTPAGEQYF
size: few
J: TRBJ2-7
D: NA
V: TRBV7-2

DNA: TGTGCCAGCAGTCCGACCGGGACAGGGGACTCCTACGAGCAGTACTTC
CDR3: CASSPTGTGDSYEQYF
size: NA
J: TRBJ2-7
D: TRBD1
V: TRBV12-3/TRBV12-4

DNA: TGCGCCAGCAGCCAACCGGGACAGAACACTGAAGCTTTCTTT
CDR3: CASSQPGQNTEAFF
size: many
J: TRBJ1-1
D: NA
V: TRBV4-3

DNA: TGTGCCAGCGGAAAATGGGCAGGGGGGAATTCACCCCTCCACTTT
CDR3: CASGKWAGGNSPLHF
size: NA
J: TRBJ1-6
D: TRBD1
V: TRBV5-5

DNA: TGTGCCACGAGACGGGGGGAGGAAAACTCCTACGAGCAGTACTTC
CDR3: CATRRGEENSYEQYF
size: many
J: TRBJ2-7
D: TRBD2
V: TRBV6-5

DNA: TGCAGTGCTAGAGATCTGACTAGCGGAAAAAACATTCAGTACTTC
CDR3: CSARDLTSGKNIQYF
size: few
J: TRBJ2-4
D: TRBD2
V: TRBV20-1

DNA: TGTGCCAGCAGTTACCTACCGGGGGGGAGACTAGCGCGCAATGAGCAGTTCTTC
CDR3: CASSYLPGGRLARNEQFF
size: NA
J: TRBJ2-1
D: TRBD2
V: TRBV6-2/TRBV6-3

DNA: TGTGCCAGCAGCGTTCAGTCGGGCAATCAGCCCCAGCATTTT
CDR3: CASSVQSGNQPQHF
size: few
J: TRBJ1-5
D: NA
V: TRBV9